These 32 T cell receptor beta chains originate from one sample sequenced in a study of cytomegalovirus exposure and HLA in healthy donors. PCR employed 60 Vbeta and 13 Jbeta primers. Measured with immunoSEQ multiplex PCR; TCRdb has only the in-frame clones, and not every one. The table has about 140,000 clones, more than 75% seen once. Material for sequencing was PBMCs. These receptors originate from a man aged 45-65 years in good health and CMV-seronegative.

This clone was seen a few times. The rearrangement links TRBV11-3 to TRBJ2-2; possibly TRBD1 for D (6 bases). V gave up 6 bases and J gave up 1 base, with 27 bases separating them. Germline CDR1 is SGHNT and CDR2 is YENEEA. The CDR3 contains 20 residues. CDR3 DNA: TGTGCCAGCAGGTCGGACGGATGGTGGTCAGAGACAGGGAACACCGGGGAGCTGTTTTTT. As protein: CASRSDGWWSETGNTGELFF.

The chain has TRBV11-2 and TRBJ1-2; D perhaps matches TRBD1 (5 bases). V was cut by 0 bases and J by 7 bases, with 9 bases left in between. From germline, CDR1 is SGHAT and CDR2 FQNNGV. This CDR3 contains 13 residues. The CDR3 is CASSLETALGYTF. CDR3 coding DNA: TGTGCCAGCAGCTTAGAGACAGCGCTTGGCTACACCTTC.

The CDR3 loop is CASTYGPSGSYEQFF. The DNA for the CDR3 is TGTGCCAGTACCTATGGACCTAGCGGGAGCTATGAGCAGTTCTTC. The rearrangement links TRBV19 to TRBJ2-1; 10 bases are shared with TRBD2. CDR3 size: 15 residues. With 7 bases clipped from V and 8 bases from J, the junction kept 11 bases outside the gene matches. The germline V gene encodes CDR1 LNHDA and CDR2 SQIVND (reference sequence).

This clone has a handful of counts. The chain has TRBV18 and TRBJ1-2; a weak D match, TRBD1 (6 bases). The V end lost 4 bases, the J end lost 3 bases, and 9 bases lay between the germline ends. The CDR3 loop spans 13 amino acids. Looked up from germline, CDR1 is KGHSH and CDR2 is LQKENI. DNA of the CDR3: TGTGCCAGCTCACAGGGGGAACACTATGGCTACACCTTC. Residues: CASSQGEHYGYTF. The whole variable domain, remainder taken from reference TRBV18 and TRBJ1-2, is NAGVMQNPRHLVRRRGQEARLRCSPMKGHSHVYWYRQLPEEGLKFMVYLQKENIIDESGMPKERFSAEFPKEGPSILRIQQVVRGDSAAYFCASSQGEHYGYTFGSGTRLTVV.

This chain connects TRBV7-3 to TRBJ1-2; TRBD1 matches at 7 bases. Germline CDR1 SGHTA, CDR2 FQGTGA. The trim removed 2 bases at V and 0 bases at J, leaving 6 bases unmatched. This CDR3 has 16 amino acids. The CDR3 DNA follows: TGTGCCAGCAGCTTACGAGGGACAGCACCTAACTATGGCTACACCTTC. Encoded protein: CASSLRGTAPNYGYTF.

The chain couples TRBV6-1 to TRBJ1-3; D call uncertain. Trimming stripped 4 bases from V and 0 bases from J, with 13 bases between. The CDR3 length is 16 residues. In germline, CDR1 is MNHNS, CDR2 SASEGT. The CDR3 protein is CASSGWVGASGNTIYF. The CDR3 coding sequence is TGTGCCAGCAGTGGCTGGGTGGGAGCCTCTGGAAACACCATATATTTT.

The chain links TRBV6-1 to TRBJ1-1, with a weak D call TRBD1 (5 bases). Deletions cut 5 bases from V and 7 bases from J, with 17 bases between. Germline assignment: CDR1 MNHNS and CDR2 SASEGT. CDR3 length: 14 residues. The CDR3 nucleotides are TGTGCCAGCAGTTTGGGTGGCAGGGTACTTGAAGCTTTCTTT. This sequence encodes CASSLGGRVLEAFF.

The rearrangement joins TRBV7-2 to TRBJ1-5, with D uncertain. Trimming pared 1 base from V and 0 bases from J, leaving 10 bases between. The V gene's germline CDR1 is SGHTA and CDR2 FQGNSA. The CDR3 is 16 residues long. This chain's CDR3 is CASSLVAGYSNQPQHF. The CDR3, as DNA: TGTGCCAGCAGCTTAGTGGCAGGTTATAGCAATCAGCCCCAGCATTTT.

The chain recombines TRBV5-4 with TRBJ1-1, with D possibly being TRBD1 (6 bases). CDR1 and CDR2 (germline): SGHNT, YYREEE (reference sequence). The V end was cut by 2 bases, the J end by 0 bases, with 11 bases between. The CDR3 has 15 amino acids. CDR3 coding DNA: TGTGCCAGCAGCTTAGCTCAGGGGATGAACACTGAAGCTTTCTTT. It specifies CASSLAQGMNTEAFF.

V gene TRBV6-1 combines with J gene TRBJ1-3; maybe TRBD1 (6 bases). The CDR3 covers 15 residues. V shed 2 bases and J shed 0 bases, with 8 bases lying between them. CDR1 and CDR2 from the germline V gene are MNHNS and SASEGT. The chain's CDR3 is CASSELRGSGNTIYF. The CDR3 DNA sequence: TGTGCCAGCAGTGAACTCAGGGGCTCTGGAAACACCATATATTTT.

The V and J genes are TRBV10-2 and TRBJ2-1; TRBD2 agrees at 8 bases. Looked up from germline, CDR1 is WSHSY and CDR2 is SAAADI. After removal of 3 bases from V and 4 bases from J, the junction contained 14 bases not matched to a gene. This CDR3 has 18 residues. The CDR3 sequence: CASSEVGVAGRPYNEQFF. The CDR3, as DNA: TGCGCCAGCAGTGAAGTAGGGGTAGCGGGACGGCCGTACAATGAGCAGTTCTTC.

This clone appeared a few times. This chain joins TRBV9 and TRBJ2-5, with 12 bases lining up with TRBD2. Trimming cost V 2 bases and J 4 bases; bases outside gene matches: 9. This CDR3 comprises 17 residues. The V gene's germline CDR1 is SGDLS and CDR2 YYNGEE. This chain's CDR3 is CASSVRAASGGVETQYF. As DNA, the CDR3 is TGTGCCAGCAGCGTTAGGGCCGCTAGCGGGGGGGTAGAGACCCAGTACTTC.

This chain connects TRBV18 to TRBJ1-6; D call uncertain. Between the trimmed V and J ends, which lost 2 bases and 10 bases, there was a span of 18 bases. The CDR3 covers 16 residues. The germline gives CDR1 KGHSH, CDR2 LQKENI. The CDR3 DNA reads TGTGCCAGCTCACCAGAGGCTACGACGGGGAGGTCACCCCTCCACTTT. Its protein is CASSPEATTGRSPLHF.

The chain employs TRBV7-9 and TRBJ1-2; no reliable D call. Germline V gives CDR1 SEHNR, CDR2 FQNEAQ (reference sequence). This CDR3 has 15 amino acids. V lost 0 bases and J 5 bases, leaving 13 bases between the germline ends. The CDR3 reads CASSLAVSESYGYTF. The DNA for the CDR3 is TGTGCCAGCAGCTTAGCTGTCTCGGAGTCTTATGGCTACACCTTC.

CDR3 nucleotide sequence: TGCAGTGCTTATAGGACAGGCCAAGCTTTCTTT. Translation gives CSAYRTGQAFF. This sequence joins TRBV20-1 and TRBJ1-1, with 7 bases lining up with TRBD1. The germline V gene has CDR1 DFQATT and CDR2 SNEGSKA (reference sequence). J lost 9 bases, V lost 5 bases, and 6 bases had no gene match. This CDR3 contains 11 residues.

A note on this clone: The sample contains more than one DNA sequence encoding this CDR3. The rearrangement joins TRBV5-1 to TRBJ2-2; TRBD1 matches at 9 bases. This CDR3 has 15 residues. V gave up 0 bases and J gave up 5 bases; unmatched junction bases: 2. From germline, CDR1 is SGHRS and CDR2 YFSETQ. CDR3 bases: TGCGCCAGCAGCTTGGGGACAGGGGATACCGGGGAGCTGTTTTTT. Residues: CASSLGTGDTGELFF.

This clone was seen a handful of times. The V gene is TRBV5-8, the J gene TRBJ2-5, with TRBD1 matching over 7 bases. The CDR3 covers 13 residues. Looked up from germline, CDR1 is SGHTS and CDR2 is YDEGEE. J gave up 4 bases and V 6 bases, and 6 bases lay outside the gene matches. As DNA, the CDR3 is TGTGCCAGCAACATCCGGGACAGAGAGACCCAGTACTTC. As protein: CASNIRDRETQYF.

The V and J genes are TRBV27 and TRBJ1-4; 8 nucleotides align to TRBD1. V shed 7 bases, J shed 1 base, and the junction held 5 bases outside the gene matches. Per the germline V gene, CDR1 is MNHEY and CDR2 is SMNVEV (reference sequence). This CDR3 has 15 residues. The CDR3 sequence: CASTRQGRTNEKLFF. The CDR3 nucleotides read TGTGCCAGCACAAGACAGGGGCGAACTAATGAAAAACTGTTTTTT.

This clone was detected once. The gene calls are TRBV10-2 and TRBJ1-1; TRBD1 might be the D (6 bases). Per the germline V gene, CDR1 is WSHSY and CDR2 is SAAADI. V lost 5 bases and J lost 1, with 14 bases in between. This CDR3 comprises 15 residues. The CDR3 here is CASSTLPQGNTEAFF. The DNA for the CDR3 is TGCGCCAGCAGTACCCTACCACAGGGGAACACTGAAGCTTTCTTT.

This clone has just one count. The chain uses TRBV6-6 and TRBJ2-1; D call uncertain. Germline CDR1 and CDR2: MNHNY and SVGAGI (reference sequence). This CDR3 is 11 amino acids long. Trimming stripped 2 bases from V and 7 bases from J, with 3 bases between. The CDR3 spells CASSYLNEQFF. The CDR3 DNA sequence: TGTGCCAGCAGTTACCTGAATGAGCAGTTCTTC.

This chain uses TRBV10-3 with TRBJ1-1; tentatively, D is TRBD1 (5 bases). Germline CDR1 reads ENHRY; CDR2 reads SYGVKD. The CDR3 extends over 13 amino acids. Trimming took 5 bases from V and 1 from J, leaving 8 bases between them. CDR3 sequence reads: CAISLTENTEAFF. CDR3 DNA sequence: TGTGCCATCAGTTTGACAGAGAACACTGAAGCTTTCTTT.

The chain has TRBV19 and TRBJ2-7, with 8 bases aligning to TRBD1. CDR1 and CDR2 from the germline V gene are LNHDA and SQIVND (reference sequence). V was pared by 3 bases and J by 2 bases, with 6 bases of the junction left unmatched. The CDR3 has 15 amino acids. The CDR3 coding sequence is TGTGCCAGTAGTATGTTTCTGGACAGGGCCTACGAGCAGTACTTC. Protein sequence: CASSMFLDRAYEQYF.

The CDR3 spells CASSQGATRTAGGNTIYF. The DNA of the CDR3 is TGTGCCAGCAGCCAAGGGGCAACACGGACCGCAGGCGGAAACACCATATATTTT. This chain uses TRBV7-9 with TRBJ1-3; a possible D gene is TRBD1 (5 bases). This CDR3 comprises 18 residues. Germline lookup yields CDR1 SEHNR and CDR2 FQNEAQ (reference sequence). The ends were cut back, 5 bases at V and 4 bases at J, with 24 bases in the middle.

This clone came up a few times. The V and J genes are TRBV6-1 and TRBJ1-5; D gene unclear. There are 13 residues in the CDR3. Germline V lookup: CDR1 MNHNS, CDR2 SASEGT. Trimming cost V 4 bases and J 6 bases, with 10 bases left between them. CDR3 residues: CASSVGSGQPQHF. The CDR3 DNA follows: TGTGCCAGCAGTGTTGGTTCGGGTCAGCCCCAGCATTTT.

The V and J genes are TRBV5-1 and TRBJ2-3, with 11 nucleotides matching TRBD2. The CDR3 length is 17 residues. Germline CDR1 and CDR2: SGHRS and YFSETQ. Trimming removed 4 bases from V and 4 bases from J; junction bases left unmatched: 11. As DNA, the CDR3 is TGCGCCAGCAGCATCTCAACTAGCGGGAGTCGGCCAGATACGCAGTATTTT. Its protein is CASSISTSGSRPDTQYF.

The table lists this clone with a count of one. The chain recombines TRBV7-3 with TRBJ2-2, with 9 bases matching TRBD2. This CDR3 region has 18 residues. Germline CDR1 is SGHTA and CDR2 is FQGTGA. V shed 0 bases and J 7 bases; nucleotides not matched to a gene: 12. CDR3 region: CASSLTLAGAFDVGELFF. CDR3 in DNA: TGTGCCAGCAGCTTAACGTTAGCGGGAGCTTTCGACGTCGGGGAGCTGTTTTTT. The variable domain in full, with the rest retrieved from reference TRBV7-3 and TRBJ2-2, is GAGVSQTPSNKVTEKGKYVELRCDPISGHTALYWYRQSLGQGPEFLIYFQGTGAADDSGLPNDRFFAVRPEGSVSTLKIQRTERGDSAVYLCASSLTLAGAFDVGELFFGEGSRLTVL.

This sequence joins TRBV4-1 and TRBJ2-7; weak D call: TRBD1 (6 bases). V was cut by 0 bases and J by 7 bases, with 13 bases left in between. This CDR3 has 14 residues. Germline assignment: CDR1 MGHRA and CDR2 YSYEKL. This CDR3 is CASSQDMGAGEQYF. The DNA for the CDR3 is TGCGCCAGCAGCCAAGATATGGGGGCCGGGGAGCAGTACTTC.

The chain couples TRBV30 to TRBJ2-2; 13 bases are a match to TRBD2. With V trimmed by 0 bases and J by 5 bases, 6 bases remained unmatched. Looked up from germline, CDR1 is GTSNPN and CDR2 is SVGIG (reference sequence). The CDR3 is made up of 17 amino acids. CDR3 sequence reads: CAWSVSWTSGSTGELFF. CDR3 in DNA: TGTGCCTGGAGTGTGTCCTGGACTAGCGGGAGTACCGGGGAGCTGTTTTTT.

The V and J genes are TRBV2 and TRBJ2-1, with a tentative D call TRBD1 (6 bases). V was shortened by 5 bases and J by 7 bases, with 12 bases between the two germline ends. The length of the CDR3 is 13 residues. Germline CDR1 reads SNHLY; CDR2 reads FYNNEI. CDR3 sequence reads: CASSNRDRNEQFF. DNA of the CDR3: TGTGCCAGCAGTAACAGGGACCGTAATGAGCAGTTCTTC. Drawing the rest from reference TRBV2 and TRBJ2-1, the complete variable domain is EPEVTQTPSHQVTQMGQEVILRCVPISNHLYFYWYRQILGQKVEFLVSFYNNEISEKSEIFDDQFSVERPDGSNFTLKIRSTKLEDSAMYFCASSNRDRNEQFFGPGTRLTVL.

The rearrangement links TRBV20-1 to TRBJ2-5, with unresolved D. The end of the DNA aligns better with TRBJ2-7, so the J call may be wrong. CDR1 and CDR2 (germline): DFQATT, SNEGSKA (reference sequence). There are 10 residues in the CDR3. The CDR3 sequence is CSALLYEQYF. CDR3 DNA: TGCAGTGCTTTGCTTTACGAGCAGTACTTC.

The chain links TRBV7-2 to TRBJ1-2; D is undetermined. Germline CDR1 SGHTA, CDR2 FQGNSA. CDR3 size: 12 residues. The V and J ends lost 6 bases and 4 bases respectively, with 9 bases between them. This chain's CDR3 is CASSYGFYGYTF. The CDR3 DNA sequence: TGTGCCAGCAGTTACGGTTTCTATGGCTACACCTTC.

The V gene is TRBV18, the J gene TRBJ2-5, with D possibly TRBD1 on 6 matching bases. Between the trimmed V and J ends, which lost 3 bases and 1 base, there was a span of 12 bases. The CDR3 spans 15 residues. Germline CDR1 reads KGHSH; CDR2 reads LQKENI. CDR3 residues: CASSPGQGLQETQYF. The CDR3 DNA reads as TGTGCCAGCTCACCGGGTCAGGGGCTCCAAGAGACCCAGTACTTC. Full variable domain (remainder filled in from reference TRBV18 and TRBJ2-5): NAGVMQNPRHLVRRRGQEARLRCSPMKGHSHVYWYRQLPEEGLKFMVYLQKENIIDESGMPKERFSAEFPKEGPSILRIQQVVRGDSAAYFCASSPGQGLQETQYFGPGTRLLVL.